This TCR beta chain was identified in a study of CD8+CD57+ T cells in acquired aplastic anemia. V lost 6 bases to trimming and J lost 13 bases, with 18 bases between them. The germline gives CDR1 DFQATT, CDR2 SNEGSKA (reference sequence). The CDR3 totals 11 residues. This clonotype has a handful of counts. Patients picked for sequencing had shown CD8+CD57+ cell expansion detected by flow cytometry. It was genomic DNA that served as the template for profiling TCR beta VDJ and CDR3. Via MiXCR, TCRdb re-called the reads, giving one row per CDR3 protein. The table includes under 250,000 distinct CDR3 sequences, 55% to 65% detected once.

The chain joins TRBV20-1 to TRBJ2-5, with D perhaps matching TRBD2 (5 bases). The sequence derives from a human donor with aplastic anemia. Sequencing input: sorted CD4+, CD8+, or CD8+CD57+ T cells (not recorded which) from PBMCs. The DNA of the CDR3 is TGCAGTGCGGGCGACACACCGCGGGTGTACTTC. This translates into CSAGDTPRVYF.